A selection of T cell receptor beta chains follows, all from one sample in a study of a mutant IDH1 vaccine in newly diagnosed glioma. Their antigens remain unidentified. Libraries were prepared by immunoSEQ multiplex PCR; TCRdb keeps only in-frame clonotypes and omits some of them. Altogether about 56,000 clones are present, 70% to 90% being singletons, with the ten largest covering 1.6%. The sample here was PBMCs, taken from a glioma patient whose treatment included an IDH1 peptide vaccine. These receptors originate from a man between 40 and 49 years old with glioma. Each CDR3 is given with its conserved first and last residue. D genes are given only for firm matches. Clone size is stated in some rows and not others, as once, few, many or a class when expanded.

v_gene,abundance,len,d_gene,j_gene,CDR3aa,CDR3nt
TRBV29-1,NA,13,NA,TRBJ2-3,CSVEVLESDTQYF,TGCAGCGTTGAAGTACTTGAGTCGGATACGCAGTATTTT
TRBV6-6,NA,12,NA,TRBJ2-7,CASSYTPYEQYF,TGTGCCAGCAGTTACACACCCTACGAGCAGTACTTC
TRBV6-1,few,15,TRBD1,TRBJ1-2,CASSFLRGSNYGYTF,TGTGCCAGCAGTTTCCTCAGGGGGAGTAACTATGGCTACACCTTC
TRBV2,once,14,NA,TRBJ1-4,CASSLGFAGEKLFF,TGTGCCAGCAGTTTAGGGTTTGCGGGAGAAAAACTGTTTTTT
TRBV5-1,NA,13,NA,TRBJ2-5,CASTRDSQETQYF,TGCGCCAGCACCCGGGACTCCCAAGAGACCCAGTACTTC
TRBV27,NA,15,NA,TRBJ2-7,CASSPRGRDNDEQYF,TGTGCCAGCAGCCCTAGGGGCAGGGATAACGACGAGCAGTACTTC
TRBV7-9,once,17,NA,TRBJ2-1,CASSLGADSTGYNEQFF,TGTGCCAGCAGCTTAGGTGCGGACTCTACGGGCTACAATGAGCAGTTCTTC
TRBV11-3,NA,13,TRBD2,TRBJ2-4,CASSVSGGDIQYF,TGTGCCAGCAGCGTCTCCGGGGGGGACATTCAGTACTTC
TRBV19,NA,16,NA,TRBJ2-7,CASSIESGGLSYEQYF,TGTGCCAGTAGTATAGAGAGTGGGGGGCTCTCCTACGAGCAGTACTTC
TRBV18,NA,14,TRBD1,TRBJ1-1,CASSQGTGNTEAFF,TGTGCCAGCTCCCAAGGGACAGGCAACACTGAAGCTTTCTTT
TRBV6-1,few,18,NA,TRBJ2-2,CASSAPDRVSGYTGELFF,TGTGCCAGCAGTGCCCCCGACAGGGTTAGCGGTTACACCGGGGAGCTGTTTTTT
TRBV28,NA,16,NA,TRBJ2-7,CASSRLSSGHSYEQYF,TGTGCCAGCAGCCGCTTGAGTAGCGGCCACTCCTACGAGCAGTACTTC
TRBV6-9,NA,13,NA,TRBJ1-1,CASIWGSATEAFF,TGTGCCAGCATCTGGGGTAGTGCCACTGAAGCTTTCTTT
TRBV19,NA,14,NA,TRBJ2-7,CATSGLRGSYEQYF,TGTGCCACCTCGGGCCTCCGAGGATCCTACGAGCAGTACTTC
TRBV19,NA,19,TRBD1,TRBJ2-1,CASSHSWGQGPKLYNEQFF,TGTGCCAGTAGTCATTCTTGGGGACAGGGACCAAAACTCTACAATGAGCAGTTCTTC